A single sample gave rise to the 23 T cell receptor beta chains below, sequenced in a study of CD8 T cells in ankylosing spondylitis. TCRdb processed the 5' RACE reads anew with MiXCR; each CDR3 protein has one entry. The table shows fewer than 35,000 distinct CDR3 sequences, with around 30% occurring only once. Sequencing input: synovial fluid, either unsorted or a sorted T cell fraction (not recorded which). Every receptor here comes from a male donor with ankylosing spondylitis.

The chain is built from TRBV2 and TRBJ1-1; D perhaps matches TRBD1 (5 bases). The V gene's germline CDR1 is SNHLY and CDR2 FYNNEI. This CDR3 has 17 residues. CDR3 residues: CTLSLAYGGVENTEAFF. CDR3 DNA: TGTACCCTCAGTTTGGCCTATGGGGGGGTGGAGAACACTGAAGCTTTCTTT.

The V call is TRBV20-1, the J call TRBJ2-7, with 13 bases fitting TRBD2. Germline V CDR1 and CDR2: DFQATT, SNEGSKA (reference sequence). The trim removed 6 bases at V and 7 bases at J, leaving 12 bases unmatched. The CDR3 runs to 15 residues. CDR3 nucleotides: TGCAGTGCCAACCACGGGACTAGCGGGATAGGGGAGCAGTACTTC. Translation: CSANHGTSGIGEQYF.

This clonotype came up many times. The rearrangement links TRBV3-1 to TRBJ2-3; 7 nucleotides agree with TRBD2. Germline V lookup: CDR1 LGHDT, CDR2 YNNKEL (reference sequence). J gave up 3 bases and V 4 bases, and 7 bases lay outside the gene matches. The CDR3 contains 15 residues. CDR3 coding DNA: TGTGCCAGCAGCCGTACCGGACTAGAAACAGATACGCAGTATTTT. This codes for CASSRTGLETDTQYF.

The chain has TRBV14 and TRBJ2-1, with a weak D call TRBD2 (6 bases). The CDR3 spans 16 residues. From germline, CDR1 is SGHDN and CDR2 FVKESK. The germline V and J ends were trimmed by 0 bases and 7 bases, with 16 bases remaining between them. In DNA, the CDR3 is TGTGCCAGCAGCCAAGATCTTGTTAAGGCGGGGAATGAGCAGTTCTTC. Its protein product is CASSQDLVKAGNEQFF.

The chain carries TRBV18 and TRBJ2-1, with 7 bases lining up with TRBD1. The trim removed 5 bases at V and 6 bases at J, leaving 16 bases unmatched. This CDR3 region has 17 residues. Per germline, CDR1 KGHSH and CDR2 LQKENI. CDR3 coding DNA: TGTGCCAGCTCATATGACAGGGAAAGTGCTTGGTCCAATGAGCAGTTCTTC. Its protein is CASSYDRESAWSNEQFF.

The CDR3 coding sequence is TGTGCCAGCAGCTCCGGGAACCACTACGAGCAGTACTTC. This encodes CASSSGNHYEQYF. This chain connects TRBV7-6 to TRBJ2-7; D is perhaps TRBD2 (5 bases). CDR3 size: 13 residues. Germline loops: CDR1 SGHVS, CDR2 FNYEAQ. The V end lost 4 bases, the J end lost 3 bases, and 10 bases lay between the germline ends.

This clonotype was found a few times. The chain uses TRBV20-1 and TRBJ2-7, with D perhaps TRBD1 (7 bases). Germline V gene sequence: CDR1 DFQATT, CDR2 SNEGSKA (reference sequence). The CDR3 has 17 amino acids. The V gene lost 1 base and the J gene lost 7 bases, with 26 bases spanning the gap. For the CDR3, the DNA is TGCAGTGCTAGAGGCCGCCAGGGGGGTCAATCGCTGGGGGAGCAGTACTTC. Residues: CSARGRQGGQSLGEQYF.

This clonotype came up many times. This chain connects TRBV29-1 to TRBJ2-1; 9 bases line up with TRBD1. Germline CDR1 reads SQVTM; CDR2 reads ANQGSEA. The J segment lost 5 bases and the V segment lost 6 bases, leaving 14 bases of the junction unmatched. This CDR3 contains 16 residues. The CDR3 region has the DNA TGCAGCGTCACACCTCCGGGACAGGGAATAAACAATGAGCAGTTCTTC. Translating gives CSVTPPGQGINNEQFF.

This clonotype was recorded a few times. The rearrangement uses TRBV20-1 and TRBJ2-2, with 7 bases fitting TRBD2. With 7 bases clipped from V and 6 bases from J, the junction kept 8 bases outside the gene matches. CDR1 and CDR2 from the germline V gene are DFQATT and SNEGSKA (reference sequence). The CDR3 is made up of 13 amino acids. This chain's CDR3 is CSVRTSGSGELFF. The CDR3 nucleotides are TGCAGTGTTCGGACTAGTGGGTCCGGGGAGCTGTTTTTT.

In DNA form, the CDR3 reads TGCAGTGCTAGCGGGAGTGGTCACAATGAGCAGTTCTTC. Its protein product is CSASGSGHNEQFF. The rearrangement uses TRBV20-1 and TRBJ2-1; D is possibly TRBD2 (6 bases). This CDR3 comprises 13 residues. Germline V CDR1 and CDR2: DFQATT, SNEGSKA (reference sequence). V was pared by 3 bases and J by 5 bases, with 11 bases between.

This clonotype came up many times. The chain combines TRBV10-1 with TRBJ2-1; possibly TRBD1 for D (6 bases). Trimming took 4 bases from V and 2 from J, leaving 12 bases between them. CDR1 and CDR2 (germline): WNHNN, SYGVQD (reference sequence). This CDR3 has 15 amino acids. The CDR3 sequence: CASSANRVTYNEQFF. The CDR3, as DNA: TGCGCCAGCAGTGCTAACAGGGTTACCTACAATGAGCAGTTCTTC.

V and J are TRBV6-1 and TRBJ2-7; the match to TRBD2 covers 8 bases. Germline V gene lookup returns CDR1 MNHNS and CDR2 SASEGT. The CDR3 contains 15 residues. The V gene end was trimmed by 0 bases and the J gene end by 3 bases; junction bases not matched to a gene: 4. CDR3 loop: CASSEAAGASYEQYV. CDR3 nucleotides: TGTGCCAGCAGTGAAGCAGCGGGGGCTAGCTACGAGCAGTACGTC.

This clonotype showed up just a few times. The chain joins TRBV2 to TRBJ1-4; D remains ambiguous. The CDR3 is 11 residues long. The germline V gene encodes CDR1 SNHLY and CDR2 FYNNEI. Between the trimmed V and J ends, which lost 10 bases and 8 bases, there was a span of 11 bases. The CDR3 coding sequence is TGTGCCACCACCGTCGGCGAAAAACTGTTTTTT. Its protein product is CATTVGEKLFF.

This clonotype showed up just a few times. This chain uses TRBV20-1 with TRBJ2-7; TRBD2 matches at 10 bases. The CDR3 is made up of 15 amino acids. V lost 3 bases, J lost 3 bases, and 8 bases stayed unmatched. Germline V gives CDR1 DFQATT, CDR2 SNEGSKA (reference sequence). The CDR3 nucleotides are TGCAGTGCTAGGGCCCAGCGGGAGGGCGTCTACGAGCAGTACTTC. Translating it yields CSARAQREGVYEQYF.

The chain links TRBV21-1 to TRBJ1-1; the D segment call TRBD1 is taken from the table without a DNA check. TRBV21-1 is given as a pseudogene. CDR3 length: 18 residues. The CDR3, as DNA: TGTGCCAGCAGCAAAGCGCTAGGACACAAGGGGATCGGCACTGAAGCTTTCTTT. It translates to CASSKALGHKGIGTEAFF.

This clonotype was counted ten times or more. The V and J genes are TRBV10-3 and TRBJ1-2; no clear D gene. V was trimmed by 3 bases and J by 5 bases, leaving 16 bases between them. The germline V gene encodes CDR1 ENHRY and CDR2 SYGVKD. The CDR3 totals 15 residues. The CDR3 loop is CAISDSGPSLYGYTF. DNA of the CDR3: TGTGCCATCAGTGATTCCGGGCCGTCGCTTTATGGCTACACCTTC.

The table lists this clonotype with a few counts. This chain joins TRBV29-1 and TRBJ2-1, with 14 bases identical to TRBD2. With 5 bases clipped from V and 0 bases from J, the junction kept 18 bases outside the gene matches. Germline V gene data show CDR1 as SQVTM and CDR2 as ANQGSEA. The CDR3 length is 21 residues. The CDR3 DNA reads TGCAGCGTTCCTTGGACACCGCCGGGACTAGCGGGAGTCATCTCCTACAATGAGCAGTTCTTC. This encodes CSVPWTPPGLAGVISYNEQFF.

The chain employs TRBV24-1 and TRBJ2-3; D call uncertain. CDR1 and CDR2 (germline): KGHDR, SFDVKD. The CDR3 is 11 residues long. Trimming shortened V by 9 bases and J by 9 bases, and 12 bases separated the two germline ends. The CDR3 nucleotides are TGTGCCACCTCTCTCATGGGAACGCAGTATTTT. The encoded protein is CATSLMGTQYF.

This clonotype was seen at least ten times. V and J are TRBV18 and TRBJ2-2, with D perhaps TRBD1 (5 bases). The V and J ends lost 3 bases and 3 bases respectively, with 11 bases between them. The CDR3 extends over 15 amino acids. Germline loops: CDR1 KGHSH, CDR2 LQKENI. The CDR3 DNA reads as TGTGCCAGCTCACCCCCAGGACACGACACCGGGGAGCTGTTTTTT. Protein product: CASSPPGHDTGELFF.

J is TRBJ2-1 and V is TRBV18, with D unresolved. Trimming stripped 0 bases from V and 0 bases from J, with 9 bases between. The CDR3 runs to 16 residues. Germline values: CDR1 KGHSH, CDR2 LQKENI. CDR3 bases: TGTGCCAGCTCACCACCGCCTTCGAGCTCCTACAATGAGCAGTTCTTC. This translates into CASSPPPSSSYNEQFF.

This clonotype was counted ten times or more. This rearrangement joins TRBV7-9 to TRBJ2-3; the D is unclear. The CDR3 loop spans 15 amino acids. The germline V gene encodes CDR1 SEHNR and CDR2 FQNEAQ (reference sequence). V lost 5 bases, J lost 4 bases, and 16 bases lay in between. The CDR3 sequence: CASSHRVKAPDTQYF. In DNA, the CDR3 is TGTGCCAGCAGCCACCGGGTTAAGGCCCCAGATACGCAGTATTTT.

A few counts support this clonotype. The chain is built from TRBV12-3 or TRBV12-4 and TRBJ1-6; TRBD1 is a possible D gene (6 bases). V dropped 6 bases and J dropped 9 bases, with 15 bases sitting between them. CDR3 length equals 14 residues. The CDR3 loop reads CASRSRGEGSPLHF. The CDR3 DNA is TGTGCCAGCAGGTCCAGGGGTGAGGGTTCACCCCTCCACTTT.

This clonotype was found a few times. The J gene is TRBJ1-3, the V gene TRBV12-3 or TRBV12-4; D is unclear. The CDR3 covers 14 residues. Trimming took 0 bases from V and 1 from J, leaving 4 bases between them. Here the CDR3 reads CASSLAGSGNTIYF. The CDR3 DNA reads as TGTGCCAGCAGTTTAGCTGGATCTGGAAACACCATATATTTT.